This is a list of T cell receptor beta chains from one sample in a study of blood T cell repertoires in COVID-19. This table comes from immunoSEQ multiplex PCR, and its TCRdb copy is limited to in-frame clones, with some not included. The top ten clones hold around 8.6% of a sample with 150,000 to 200,000 clones, 65% to 90% of them seen once. The sample comprised peripheral blood. Every receptor here comes from a man in his forties or fifties with active or convalescent COVID-19. CDR3s include the opening cysteine and the closing phenylalanine or tryptophan. D genes are given only for firm matches. Only part of the rows carry a size: once, few, many, or a class if the clone is expanded.

d_gene: TRBD2
j_gene: TRBJ2-7
v_gene: TRBV24-1
abundance: .
CDR3nt: TGTGCCACCAGTGACCACCTAGCGGAGACTTACGAGCAGTACTTC
CDR3aa: CATSDHLAETYEQYF

d_gene: .
j_gene: TRBJ2-7
v_gene: TRBV6-5
abundance: many
CDR3nt: TGTGCCAGCAGTTGGAGTGGAGAGCAGTACTTC
CDR3aa: CASSWSGEQYF

d_gene: TRBD2
j_gene: TRBJ2-7
v_gene: TRBV12-5
abundance: .
CDR3nt: TGTGCTAGTGGTTTGATAGCGGGAGGTTACGAGCAGTACTTC
CDR3aa: CASGLIAGGYEQYF

d_gene: .
j_gene: TRBJ2-7
v_gene: TRBV5-1
abundance: many
CDR3nt: TGCGCCAGCAGCTTTGGAGCCTCCTACGAGCAGTACTTC
CDR3aa: CASSFGASYEQYF

d_gene: .
j_gene: TRBJ1-2
v_gene: TRBV11-2
abundance: .
CDR3nt: TGTGCCAGCAGCTTATCAGGGGCGGGTGGCTACACCTTC
CDR3aa: CASSLSGAGGYTF

d_gene: TRBD1
j_gene: TRBJ1-3
v_gene: TRBV6-5
abundance: .
CDR3nt: TGTGCCAGCAGACAGGGGGCAAGCGCTGGAAACACCATATATTTT
CDR3aa: CASRQGASAGNTIYF

d_gene: .
j_gene: TRBJ2-5
v_gene: TRBV7-2
abundance: .
CDR3nt: TGTGCCAGCAGCCGCGGAAGGGGTGAGACCCAGTACTTC
CDR3aa: CASSRGRGETQYF

d_gene: .
j_gene: TRBJ1-2
v_gene: TRBV2
abundance: .
CDR3nt: TGTGCCAGCAGTCCGGGACTATCTAACTATGGCTACACCTTC
CDR3aa: CASSPGLSNYGYTF

d_gene: .
j_gene: TRBJ1-1
v_gene: TRBV11-2
abundance: .
CDR3nt: TGTGCCAGCAGCTTCTCAGGGTGGGGCACTGAAGCTTTCTTT
CDR3aa: CASSFSGWGTEAFF

d_gene: .
j_gene: TRBJ2-3
v_gene: TRBV15
abundance: few
CDR3nt: TGTGCCACCAGCAGAGATCAGGGAGATACGCAGTATTTT
CDR3aa: CATSRDQGDTQYF

d_gene: TRBD1
j_gene: TRBJ2-2
v_gene: TRBV4-2
abundance: .
CDR3nt: TGTGCCAGCAGCCCTTCGACAGGGGGCACCGGGGAGCTGTTTTTT
CDR3aa: CASSPSTGGTGELFF

d_gene: TRBD2
j_gene: TRBJ2-1
v_gene: TRBV11-3
abundance: .
CDR3nt: TGTGCCAGCAGCTTGGTCGGGAGGGCAGGTAATGAGCAGTTCTTC
CDR3aa: CASSLVGRAGNEQFF

d_gene: .
j_gene: TRBJ1-4
v_gene: TRBV9
abundance: .
CDR3nt: TGTGCCAGCAGCCCCCCGGGAGAGGGAAAACTGTTTTTT
CDR3aa: CASSPPGEGKLFF

d_gene: .
j_gene: TRBJ2-7
v_gene: TRBV21-1
abundance: .
CDR3nt: TGTGCCAGCAGCCCCGCCCCGGGACAGGGAATCTACGAGCAGTACTTC
CDR3aa: CASSPAPGQGIYEQYF

d_gene: .
j_gene: TRBJ2-7
v_gene: TRBV7-2
abundance: .
CDR3nt: TGTGCCAGCAGCGCAGCGCCCCGGGGACTGGACTCCTACGAGCAGTACTTC
CDR3aa: CASSAAPRGLDSYEQYF

d_gene: TRBD1
j_gene: TRBJ2-5
v_gene: TRBV4-3
abundance: .
CDR3nt: TGCGCCAGCAGCCAAGACGGGACAGGGAGGACCCAGTACTTC
CDR3aa: CASSQDGTGRTQYF

d_gene: .
j_gene: TRBJ2-2
v_gene: TRBV24-1
abundance: .
CDR3nt: TGTGCCACCAGTCCAGGACAGAACACCGGGGAGCTGTTTTTT
CDR3aa: CATSPGQNTGELFF

d_gene: .
j_gene: TRBJ1-5
v_gene: TRBV11-2
abundance: .
CDR3nt: TGTGCCAGCAGCATAGGGGACTCCGCCAATCAGCCCCAGCATTTT
CDR3aa: CASSIGDSANQPQHF

d_gene: .
j_gene: TRBJ2-5
v_gene: TRBV30
abundance: .
CDR3nt: TGTGCCTGGAGTGTAGAGTATTCAGGGGAGACCCAGTACTTC
CDR3aa: CAWSVEYSGETQYF

d_gene: .
j_gene: TRBJ1-4
v_gene: TRBV2
abundance: few
CDR3nt: TGTGCCAGCAGTGTAGGCGGTAATGAAAAACTGTTTTTT
CDR3aa: CASSVGGNEKLFF

d_gene: .
j_gene: TRBJ1-3
v_gene: TRBV28
abundance: .
CDR3nt: TGTGCCAGCATGCAGGGGTCAGCCTCTGGAAACACCATATATTTT
CDR3aa: CASMQGSASGNTIYF

d_gene: .
j_gene: TRBJ1-1
v_gene: TRBV7-2
abundance: .
CDR3nt: TGTGCCAGCATCCAGGTCCTGAACACTGAAGCTTTCTTT
CDR3aa: CASIQVLNTEAFF

d_gene: TRBD2
j_gene: TRBJ2-7
v_gene: TRBV6-4
abundance: .
CDR3nt: TGTGCCAGCAGTGCGTGGCTAGCGGTGCTCTACGAGCAGTACTTC
CDR3aa: CASSAWLAVLYEQYF

d_gene: .
j_gene: TRBJ1-5
v_gene: TRBV20-1
abundance: .
CDR3nt: TGCAGTGCTAGAGGCGGGGAACTACAGCATTTT
CDR3aa: CSARGGELQHF

d_gene: .
j_gene: TRBJ1-6
v_gene: TRBV21-1
abundance: .
CDR3nt: TGTGCCAGCAGCCGACGAAGACAGGGGTGGGCTTCACCCCTCCACTTT
CDR3aa: CASSRRRQGWASPLHF

d_gene: .
j_gene: TRBJ1-1
v_gene: TRBV20-1
abundance: .
CDR3nt: TGCAGTGCTAGCGTGAACACTGAAGCTTTCTTT
CDR3aa: CSASVNTEAFF

d_gene: .
j_gene: TRBJ2-5
v_gene: TRBV24-1
abundance: .
CDR3nt: TGTGCCACCAGTGACCTACACCCACAGGGGGGGGAGACCCAGTACTTC
CDR3aa: CATSDLHPQGGETQYF

d_gene: .
j_gene: TRBJ1-5
v_gene: TRBV19
abundance: once
CDR3nt: TGTGCCAGTACCCAGGTGACCAATCAGCCCCAGCATTTT
CDR3aa: CASTQVTNQPQHF

d_gene: .
j_gene: TRBJ2-4
v_gene: TRBV10-3
abundance: .
CDR3nt: TGTGCCATCAGTGACGGGAGAAACATTCAGTACTTC
CDR3aa: CAISDGRNIQYF

d_gene: .
j_gene: TRBJ2-2
v_gene: TRBV14
abundance: .
CDR3nt: TGTGCCAGCAGCCCGTTCGTCACCGGGGAGCTGTTTTTT
CDR3aa: CASSPFVTGELFF

d_gene: TRBD2
j_gene: TRBJ2-1
v_gene: TRBV6-4
abundance: .
CDR3nt: TGTGCCAGCAGGGCTAGCGGGGGGGCATCCGGTGAGCAGTTCTTC
CDR3aa: CASRASGGASGEQFF

d_gene: TRBD2
j_gene: TRBJ2-1
v_gene: TRBV7-8
abundance: .
CDR3nt: TGTGCCAGCAGCCGGGGGGGCGGGAGTGAGCAGTTCTTC
CDR3aa: CASSRGGGSEQFF

d_gene: .
j_gene: TRBJ1-2
v_gene: TRBV10-3
abundance: .
CDR3nt: TGTGCCATCAGTGAAGCCAACTATGGCTACACCTTC
CDR3aa: CAISEANYGYTF

d_gene: TRBD2
j_gene: TRBJ2-7
v_gene: TRBV16
abundance: few
CDR3nt: TGTGCCAGCAGCCGGACTAGCGGGAGTTTCGAGCAGTACTTC
CDR3aa: CASSRTSGSFEQYF

d_gene: .
j_gene: TRBJ2-5
v_gene: TRBV7-6
abundance: .
CDR3nt: TGTGCCAGCAGCTTAGTGGTTACAGGCCAAGAGACCCAGTACTTC
CDR3aa: CASSLVVTGQETQYF

d_gene: .
j_gene: TRBJ2-1
v_gene: TRBV28
abundance: .
CDR3nt: TGTGCCAGCAGTCTCAGGGTTTATGAGCAGTTCTTC
CDR3aa: CASSLRVYEQFF

d_gene: .
j_gene: TRBJ1-6
v_gene: TRBV7-2
abundance: .
CDR3nt: TGTGCCAGCCGAGACTATCGCAATTCACCCCTCCACTTT
CDR3aa: CASRDYRNSPLHF

d_gene: .
j_gene: TRBJ1-2
v_gene: TRBV27
abundance: .
CDR3nt: TGTGCCAGCAGTTCCGGACAGATCGGAAATGGCTACACCTTC
CDR3aa: CASSSGQIGNGYTF

d_gene: TRBD1
j_gene: TRBJ1-2
v_gene: TRBV28
abundance: .
CDR3nt: TGTGCCAGCAGTTCTGGGGGACAGGGTTTAGACCGCTTC
CDR3aa: CASSSGGQGLDRF

d_gene: .
j_gene: TRBJ2-2
v_gene: TRBV5-6
abundance: .
CDR3nt: TGTGCCAGCAGCTTTCCGAGCGGCGGGGAGCTGTTTTTT
CDR3aa: CASSFPSGGELFF

d_gene: .
j_gene: TRBJ2-1
v_gene: TRBV11-2
abundance: .
CDR3nt: TGTGCCAGCAGCTTAGGGATAGCGGATGAGCAGTTCTTC
CDR3aa: CASSLGIADEQFF

d_gene: TRBD1
j_gene: TRBJ1-4
v_gene: TRBV6-5
abundance: .
CDR3nt: TGTGCCAGCACCTTTACCGGGACAGGGAATGAAAAACTGTTTTTT
CDR3aa: CASTFTGTGNEKLFF

d_gene: .
j_gene: TRBJ2-3
v_gene: TRBV9
abundance: .
CDR3nt: TGTGCCAGCAGCGTAGCGGAGGGACCCCCAGATACGCAGTATTTT
CDR3aa: CASSVAEGPPDTQYF

d_gene: TRBD2
j_gene: TRBJ2-1
v_gene: TRBV11-2
abundance: .
CDR3nt: TGTGCCAGCAGTCGCCGGGGGGTAAGCTCCTACAATGAGCAGTTCTTC
CDR3aa: CASSRRGVSSYNEQFF

d_gene: .
j_gene: TRBJ2-2
v_gene: TRBV18
abundance: .
CDR3nt: TGTGCCAGCTCACCAATGGCAGGTCCCGGGGAGCTGTTTTTT
CDR3aa: CASSPMAGPGELFF

d_gene: .
j_gene: TRBJ1-5
v_gene: TRBV5-1
abundance: .
CDR3nt: TGCGCCAGCAGCCCCACTGCAGGTTATAGCAATCAGCCCCAGCATTTT
CDR3aa: CASSPTAGYSNQPQHF